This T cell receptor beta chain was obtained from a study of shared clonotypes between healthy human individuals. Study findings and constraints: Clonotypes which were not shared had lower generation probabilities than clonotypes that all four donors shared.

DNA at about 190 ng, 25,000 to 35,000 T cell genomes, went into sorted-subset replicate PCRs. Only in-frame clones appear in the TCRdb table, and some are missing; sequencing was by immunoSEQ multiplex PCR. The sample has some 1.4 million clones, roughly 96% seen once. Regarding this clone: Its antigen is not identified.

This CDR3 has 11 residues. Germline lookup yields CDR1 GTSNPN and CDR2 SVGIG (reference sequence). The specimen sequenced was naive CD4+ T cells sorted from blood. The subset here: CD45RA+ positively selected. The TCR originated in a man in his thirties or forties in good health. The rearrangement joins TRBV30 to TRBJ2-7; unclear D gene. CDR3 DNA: TGTGCTTTGGAGATGTTCTACGAGCAGTACTTC. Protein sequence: CALEMFYEQYF. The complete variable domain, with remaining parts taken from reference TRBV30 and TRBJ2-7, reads SQTIHQWPATLVQPVGSPLSLECTVEGTSNPNLYWYRQAAGRGLQLLFYSVGIGQISSEVPQNLSASRPQDRQFILSSKKLLLSDSGFYLCALEMFYEQYFGPGTRLTVT.